These 4 T cell receptor beta chains were sequenced from one sample in a study of vaccination and CD4 T cells after COVID-19. No antigen has been assigned to these receptors. Treatment meaning: approximately 9-day PBMC culture with coronavirus spike peptide pools or control peptides (ViraFEST assay). At the Johns Hopkins FTIC core, DNA taken from cultured CD4+ T cells was sequenced by way of the Oncomine TCR Beta short-read assay. TCRdb ran MiXCR on the PCR reads and lists one entry per CDR3 protein. Of 3,000 or so distinct CDR3 sequences listed, more than 70% are singletons. Input material: CD4+ T cells from blood, cultured in vitro. The receptors originated from a human donor who had recovered from COVID-19.

The genes are TRBV6-2 or TRBV6-3 and TRBJ1-2, with 8 positions matching TRBD1. The CDR3 consists of 14 residues. Germline V gene sequence: CDR1 MNHEY, CDR2 SVGEGT. V trimming: 2 bases; J trimming: 6 bases; junction bases outside the gene matches: 5. Written as DNA, the CDR3 is TGTGCCAGCAGTTACACAGGGGGTATGGATGGCTACACCTTC. The encoded protein is CASSYTGGMDGYTF.

This rearrangement joins TRBV7-2 to TRBJ1-6; possibly TRBD1 for D (5 bases). The CDR3 spans 13 residues. The V gene's germline CDR1 is SGHTA and CDR2 FQGNSA. Trimming took 4 bases from V and 10 from J, leaving 11 bases between them. CDR3 amino acids: CASSSQGKSPLHF. The CDR3 bases are TGTGCCAGCAGCTCCCAGGGAAAGTCACCCCTCCACTTT. Based on the CDR3 plus reference TRBV7-2 and TRBJ1-6, the full variable domain is GAGVSQSPSNKVTEKGKDVELRCDPISGHTALYWYRQSLGQGLEFLIYFQGNSAPDKSGLPSDRFSAERTGGSVSTLTIQRTQQEDSAVYLCASSSQGKSPLHFGNGTRLTVT.

J is TRBJ1-2 and V is TRBV20-1, with 7 bases fitting TRBD1. This CDR3 contains 15 residues. CDR1 is DFQATT, CDR2 SNEGSKA, per germline (reference sequence). Germline trimming cut 1 base from V and 4 bases from J; bases unmatched to any gene: 9. The CDR3 is CSARASGGRPYGYTF. The CDR3 DNA reads TGCAGTGCTAGAGCTTCAGGGGGGAGGCCCTATGGCTACACCTTC.

This chain joins TRBV12-3 or TRBV12-4 and TRBJ1-2, with 7 bases matching TRBD1. The CDR3 totals 13 residues. Unmatched junction bases numbered 7, after V lost 4 bases and J lost 8 bases. CDR3 nucleotide sequence: TGTGCCAGCAGTTCAAGACAGGGCCAAGGCTACACCTTC. Its translation is CASSSRQGQGYTF.